Following are 22 T cell receptor beta chains from one sample sequenced in a study of blood T cells in healthy people across ages. Primed by a sample-barcoded 5' primer and a J-beta primer mix, a second PCR proceeded for about 7 to 11 cycles. Each CDR3 protein gets one entry after TCRdb re-called the 5' RACE reads with MiXCR. Seen here are some 890,000 distinct CDR3 sequences, roughly 29% observed once, and the top ten hold roughly a tenth. Another study also made use of these data, one on T cells of mothers and their children.

Sequenced sample: blood. The receptor source for this set is a woman between 40 and 50 years old in good health.

V and J are TRBV28 and TRBJ1-4, with 7 nucleotides matching TRBD1. The germline CDR1 and CDR2 sequences are MDHEN and SYDVKM. Trimming at V came to 5 bases and at J to 4 bases, leaving 7 bases not matched to a gene. The CDR3 length is 15 residues. The CDR3 nucleotides read TGTGCCAGCAGTCCGAGGGGGCGCGTTAATGAAAAACTGTTTTTT. Its protein product is CASSPRGRVNEKLFF. Drawing the rest from reference TRBV28 and TRBJ1-4, the complete variable domain is DVKVTQSSRYLVKRTGEKVFLECVQDMDHENMFWYRQDPGLGLRLIYFSYDVKMKEKGDIPEGYSVSREKKERFSLILESASTNQTSMYLCASSPRGRVNEKLFFGSGTQLSVL.

This clonotype was counted between two and nine times. V and J are TRBV5-5 and TRBJ2-7; the D gene is possibly TRBD2 (6 bases). V was trimmed by 4 bases and J by 1 base, leaving 15 bases between them. The CDR3 has 15 amino acids. CDR1 SGHKS and CDR2 YYEKEE come from the germline V gene (reference sequence). The CDR3 loop is CASSGGWQGSYEQYF. The CDR3 DNA reads TGTGCCAGCAGCGGGGGGTGGCAGGGATCCTACGAGCAGTACTTC.

At least ten counts were recorded for this clonotype. The chain joins TRBV5-4 to TRBJ2-3, with D unresolved. The CDR3 loop spans 15 amino acids. The V gene's germline CDR1 is SGHNT and CDR2 YYREEE (reference sequence). Trimming took off 3 bases at V and 1 base at J, with 12 bases between the two ends. CDR3 sequence: CASSWTDTGTDTQYF. The DNA for the CDR3 is TGTGCCAGCAGCTGGACCGACACGGGCACAGATACGCAGTATTTT.

This clonotype occurred a few times. A much larger clone is a single base away; this may be a read error. The chain is built from TRBV24-1 and TRBJ2-2, with D unresolved. This CDR3 is built from 16 residues. CDR1 and CDR2 from the germline V gene are KGHDR and SFDVKD. Between the trimmed V and J ends, which lost 0 bases and 0 bases, there was a span of 7 bases. CDR3 coding DNA: TGTGCCACCAGTGATTTGAAGGCCTCGAACACCGGGGAGCTGTTTTTT. Protein sequence: CATSDLKASNTGELFF.

On this clonotype: With a much larger clone just one base away, this may be a read error. The chain carries TRBV27 and TRBJ2-7; TRBD2 agrees at 9 bases. Germline-derived CDR1 and CDR2 are MNHEY and SMNVEV (reference sequence). The length of the CDR3 is 14 residues. This CDR3 is CTSSWSSGDYEQYF. As DNA, the CDR3 is TGTACCAGCAGTTGGTCTAGCGGGGACTACGAGCAGTACTTC.

Comment on this clonotype: An end of the junction differs from the germline gene, which may be a read error. V and J are TRBV20-1 and TRBJ1-5; 9 positions match TRBD1. Germline V lookup: CDR1 DFQATT, CDR2 SNEGSKA (reference sequence). The CDR3 has 17 residues. The CDR3 protein is CSATGQGIAISTQPQHF. CDR3 bases: TGCAGTGCTACGGGACAGGGTATAGCAATCAGCACTCAGCCCCAGCATTTT.

This clonotype was counted ten times or more. The chain uses TRBV5-1 and TRBJ2-3; 8 positions agree with TRBD2. The CDR3 covers 13 residues. Trimming cost V 4 bases and J 8 bases; bases outside gene matches: 6. Germline assignment: CDR1 SGHRS and CDR2 YFSETQ. CDR3: CASSGETSGTQYF. The CDR3 region has the DNA TGCGCCAGCAGCGGGGAAACTAGCGGTACGCAGTATTTT. Looking up the rest from reference TRBV5-1 and TRBJ2-3 gives the full variable domain: KAGVTQTPRYLIKTRGQQVTLSCSPISGHRSVSWYQQTPGQGLQFLFEYFSETQRNKGNFPGRFSGRQFSNSRSEMNVSTLELGDSALYLCASSGETSGTQYFGPGTRLTVL.

This clonotype has only a few counts. The chain links TRBV6-1 to TRBJ2-3; 7 nucleotides agree with TRBD2. The CDR3 sequence is 16 residues long. V lost 4 bases and J lost 0; bases outside the gene matches: 7. Germline V CDR1 and CDR2: MNHNS, SASEGT. The CDR3 DNA reads as TGTGCCAGCAGTGCTTACGGGGGGAAAAGCACAGATACGCAGTATTTT. It is translated as CASSAYGGKSTDTQYF.

This clonotype was recorded a few times. V gene TRBV20-1 combines with J gene TRBJ1-1, with TRBD1 as a possible D gene (5 bases). V was shortened by 8 bases and J by 0 bases, with 10 bases between the two germline ends. Per the germline V gene, CDR1 is DFQATT and CDR2 is SNEGSKA (reference sequence). CDR3 length: 12 residues. CDR3 nucleotide sequence: TGCAGTCGCTGGGACTTGAACACTGAAGCTTTCTTT. Translating gives CSRWDLNTEAFF.

The chain employs TRBV3-1 and TRBJ2-3; D gene uncertain. Germline V gene data show CDR1 as LGHDT and CDR2 as YNNKEL (reference sequence). The length of the CDR3 is 15 residues. Trimming removed 1 base at V and 2 bases at J, with 10 bases between. For the CDR3, the DNA is TGTGCCAGCAGCCAAGGGTACACCTACACAGATACGCAGTATTTT. Its protein product is CASSQGYTYTDTQYF.

This clonotype was seen a few times. The chain employs TRBV5-1 and TRBJ1-4, with TRBD1 as a possible D gene (6 bases). From germline, CDR1 is SGHRS and CDR2 YFSETQ. The CDR3 consists of 15 residues. The V gene lost 2 bases and the J gene lost 7 bases, with 15 bases spanning the gap. In nucleotides, the CDR3 is TGCGCCAGCAGCTTAGTCGGAGAGGGGGGTGAAAAACTGTTTTTT. This sequence encodes CASSLVGEGGEKLFF.

In regard to this clonotype: This may come from a read error, since a much larger clone is one base off. The chain is built from TRBV25-1 and TRBJ2-1; TRBD1 matches at 7 bases. The V segment lost 4 bases and the J segment 12 bases; nucleotides outside the gene matches: 6. Germline V CDR1 and CDR2: MGHDK, SYGVNS. The CDR3 covers 12 residues. CDR3 sequence reads: CASSGQGIVQFF. CDR3 nucleotides: TGTGCCAGCAGTGGACAGGGCATCGTGCAGTTCTTC.

The J gene is TRBJ2-7, the V gene TRBV9, with TRBD1 as a possible D gene (6 bases). The CDR3 is 14 residues long. The germline gives CDR1 SGDLS, CDR2 YYNGEE. V lost 2 bases, J lost 2 bases, and 11 bases lay in between. In nucleotides, the CDR3 is TGTGCCAGCAGCGTGCGACAGGACCCCTACGAGCAGTACTTC. Translated: CASSVRQDPYEQYF.

This chain uses TRBV7-9 with TRBJ2-7, with 7 bases matching TRBD2. The V gene end was trimmed by 5 bases and the J gene end by 1 base; junction bases not matched to a gene: 17. The CDR3 loop spans 18 amino acids. The germline V gene has CDR1 SEHNR and CDR2 FQNEAQ (reference sequence). In DNA, the CDR3 is TGTGCCAGCAGCCCCGCAGTAGGGGCGGGAGATATATCCTACGAGCAGTACTTC. This sequence encodes CASSPAVGAGDISYEQYF.

The sample holds a few counts of this clonotype. V and J are TRBV25-1 and TRBJ2-1; TRBD1 is a possible D gene (6 bases). The germline V gene has CDR1 MGHDK and CDR2 SYGVNS. Between the trimmed V and J ends, which lost 4 bases and 4 bases, there was a span of 14 bases. CDR3 length: 15 amino acids. CDR3: CASSGSRGFYNEQFF. The CDR3 DNA follows: TGTGCCAGCAGTGGGAGCAGGGGATTTTACAATGAGCAGTTCTTC.

This clonotype was detected a few times. At one end, the junction sequence differs from germline, possibly due to a read error. The chain employs TRBV24-1 and TRBJ2-3, with D perhaps matching TRBD2 (5 bases). The germline CDR1 and CDR2 sequences are KGHDR and SFDVKD. The CDR3 spans 17 residues. The CDR3 loop is CATSDFLGDYSTDTQYF. The DNA of the CDR3 is TGTGCCACCAGCGATTTCCTCGGGGATTACAGCACAGATACGCAGTATTTT.

A note on this clonotype: A read error may account for a junction end that differs from germline. The rearrangement joins TRBV18 to TRBJ2-5; 8 bases fit TRBD2. This CDR3 contains 13 residues. Germline lookup yields CDR1 KGHSH and CDR2 LQKENI. The DNA for the CDR3 is TGTGCCGGCTCACCAGAGCGGGGGAAGTCCCAGTACTTC. Its protein is CAGSPERGKSQYF.

This clonotype was counted only a few times. The rearrangement links TRBV5-1 to TRBJ2-1, with 10 bases aligning to TRBD2. Germline CDR1 reads SGHRS; CDR2 reads YFSETQ. The J segment lost 6 bases and the V segment lost 3 bases, leaving 3 bases of the junction unmatched. The length of the CDR3 is 14 residues. The chain's CDR3 is CASSWGTSANEQFF. In DNA, the CDR3 is TGCGCCAGCAGCTGGGGGACTAGCGCCAATGAGCAGTTCTTC.

J is TRBJ1-2 and V is TRBV2, with D unclear. This CDR3 is built from 13 residues. Germline CDR1 SNHLY, CDR2 FYNNEI. V lost 5 bases and J lost 2, with 9 bases in between. CDR3 amino acids: CASSRPENYGYTF. CDR3 coding DNA: TGTGCCAGCAGTCGGCCAGAAAACTATGGCTACACCTTC.

This clonotype was counted ten times or more. The rearrangement links TRBV28 to TRBJ2-1; D may correspond to TRBD1 or TRBD2 (5 bases each). CDR1 is MDHEN and CDR2 is SYDVKM in the germline V gene. Deletions cut 3 bases from V and 7 bases from J, with 19 bases between. This CDR3 is 16 amino acids long. In nucleotides, the CDR3 is TGTGCCAGCAGTTTTTTCTATACGGGACGTCATAATGAGCAGTTCTTC. Its protein product is CASSFFYTGRHNEQFF.

V gene TRBV28 combines with J gene TRBJ2-1, with D perhaps being TRBD1 or TRBD2 (6 bases each). The V and J ends lost 7 bases and 4 bases respectively, with 11 bases between them. This CDR3 is built from 13 residues. Germline assignment: CDR1 MDHEN and CDR2 SYDVKM. The CDR3 loop is CASNWGAYNEQFF. For the CDR3, the DNA is TGTGCCAGCAACTGGGGGGCGTACAATGAGCAGTTCTTC.

This clonotype was recorded a few times. The rearrangement joins TRBV4-2 to TRBJ2-3; D is uncertain. Trimming pared 0 bases from V and 2 bases from J, leaving 15 bases between. Germline loops: CDR1 LGHNA, CDR2 YNFKEQ. This CDR3 has 17 residues. In nucleotides, the CDR3 is TGTGCCAGCAGCCAAGATTCGGTGGCTACCCTCACAGATACGCAGTATTTT. This codes for CASSQDSVATLTDTQYF.